This T cell receptor (beta chain) was recovered during a study of human T cells and chemical hapten exposure. The time point here: pre-sensitization, week 0. Treatment of the sample: therapeutic diphenylcyclopropenone sensitization with weekly scalp DPC. Alopecia patients, 18 to 70 years old and DPC-suitable, served as donors. The trim removed 8 bases at V and 9 bases at J, leaving 4 bases unmatched. The CDR3 runs 13 residues. Germline values: CDR1 MNHNS, CDR2 SASEGT. Individual cDNA molecules each carried unique molecular identifiers attached by the library. MiXCR was run by TCRdb on the RACE reads, yielding one entry per CDR3 protein. Among about 300,000 distinct CDR3 sequences listed, around 5% were seen once. This clonotype has at least ten counts.

This clonotype was sampled from a young woman with alopecia areata. Some clones in this sample may be carry-over from other donors' samples. This chain links TRBV6-1 with TRBJ2-7; TRBD2 matches at 16 bases. The source material was whole blood, sampled in connection with sensitization to the hapten diphenylcyclopropenone (DPC). The chain's CDR3 is CASGTSGGARQYF. The DNA for the CDR3 is TGTGCCAGCGGGACTAGCGGGGGGGCCCGGCAGTACTTC.